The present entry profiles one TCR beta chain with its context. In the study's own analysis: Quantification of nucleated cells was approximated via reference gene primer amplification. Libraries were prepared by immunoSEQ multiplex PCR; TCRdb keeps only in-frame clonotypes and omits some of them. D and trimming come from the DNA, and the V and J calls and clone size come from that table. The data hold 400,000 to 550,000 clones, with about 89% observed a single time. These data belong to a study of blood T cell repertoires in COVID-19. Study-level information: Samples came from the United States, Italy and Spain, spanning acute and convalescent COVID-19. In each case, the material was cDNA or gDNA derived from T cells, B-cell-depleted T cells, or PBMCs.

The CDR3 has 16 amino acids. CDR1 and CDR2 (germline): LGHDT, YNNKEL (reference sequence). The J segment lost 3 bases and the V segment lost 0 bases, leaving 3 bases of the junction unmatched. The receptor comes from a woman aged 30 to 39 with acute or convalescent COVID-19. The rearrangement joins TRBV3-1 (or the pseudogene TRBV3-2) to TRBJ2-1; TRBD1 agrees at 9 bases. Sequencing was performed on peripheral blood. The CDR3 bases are TGTGCCAGCAGCCAAGACCACAGGGGGCTCTACAATGAGCAGTTCTTC. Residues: CASSQDHRGLYNEQFF.